Following are 6 T cell receptor beta chains from one sample sequenced in a study of early stage breast cancer tumors. Generated by immunoSEQ multiplex PCR, the TCRdb table keeps only in-frame clones and is missing some. The sample holds about 21,000 clones; about 80% are singletons and the top ten take about 30%. The sample was blood. These receptor sequences come from a person between 60 and 69 years old with breast cancer.

This rearrangement joins TRBV5-4 to TRBJ1-4; tentatively, D is TRBD1 (6 bases). Looked up from germline, CDR1 is SGHNT and CDR2 is YYREEE (reference sequence). Trimming shortened V by 0 bases and J by 8 bases, and 14 bases separated the two germline ends. The CDR3 runs 15 residues. The CDR3 loop reads CASSLDTGAQEKLFF. CDR3 in DNA: TGTGCCAGCAGCTTGGATACGGGGGCGCAGGAAAAACTGTTTTTT.

The gene calls are TRBV7-8 and TRBJ2-7, with 7 bases identical to TRBD2. Trimming removed 3 bases from V and 3 bases from J; junction bases left unmatched: 5. Germline V gene lookup returns CDR1 SGHVS and CDR2 FQNEAQ. The CDR3 consists of 14 residues. The CDR3 nucleotides read TGTGCCAGCAGCTTGAGCGGGGCTTTCTACGAGCAGTACTTC. As protein: CASSLSGAFYEQYF. Full variable domain (rest looked up from reference TRBV7-8 and TRBJ2-7): GAGVSQSPRYKVAKRGQDVALRCDPISGHVSLFWYQQALGQGPEFLTYFQNEAQLDKSGLPSDRFFAERPEGSVSTLKIQRTQQEDSAVYLCASSLSGAFYEQYFGPGTRLTVT.

The CDR3 sequence is CASREGQGGSGANVLTF. CDR3 DNA sequence: TGTGCCAGCAGGGAGGGGCAGGGAGGATCCGGGGCCAACGTCCTGACTTTC. The chain carries TRBV25-1 and TRBJ2-6; D is perhaps TRBD2 (6 bases). Trimming took off 6 bases at V and 4 bases at J, with 19 bases between the two ends. The CDR3 contains 17 residues. Germline CDR1 MGHDK, CDR2 SYGVNS. Complete variable domain (other parts from reference TRBV25-1 and TRBJ2-6): EADIYQTPRYLVIGTGKKITLECSQTMGHDKMYWYQQDPGMELHLIHYSYGVNSTEKGDLSSESTVSRIRTEHFPLTLESARPSHTSQYLCASREGQGGSGANVLTFGAGSRLTVL.

The chain uses TRBV9 and TRBJ1-2, with 9 bases lining up with TRBD1. The junction had 7 bases not matched to a gene; V was cut back by 3 bases and J by 4 bases. Germline lookup yields CDR1 SGDLS and CDR2 YYNGEE. The CDR3 contains 15 residues. The CDR3 here is CASSAGSTGGYGYTF. In nucleotides, the CDR3 is TGTGCCAGCAGCGCCGGATCGACAGGGGGCTATGGCTACACCTTC.

This clone appeared a few times. The chain uses TRBV10-1 and TRBJ2-2; D unresolved. The germline CDR1 and CDR2 sequences are WNHNN and SYGVQD (reference sequence). CDR3 length: 14 residues. Trimming stripped 5 bases from V and 0 bases from J, with 7 bases between. The CDR3 DNA sequence: TGCGCCAGCAGTAAGGCGGCGAACACCGGGGAGCTGTTTTTT. It encodes CASSKAANTGELFF.

This CDR3 is CASSLAYTEQFF. DNA of the CDR3: TGTGCCAGCAGCTTAGCTTATACTGAGCAGTTCTTC. This chain uses TRBV7-6 with TRBJ2-1; no reliable D call. The V end was cut by 0 bases, the J end by 9 bases, with 6 bases between. Germline lookup yields CDR1 SGHVS and CDR2 FNYEAQ. The CDR3 consists of 12 residues.